What follows are 20 T cell receptor beta chains derived from one specimen sequenced in a study of naive and memory T cell subsets. Blood and skin TCR RNA was reverse transcribed with alpha and beta constant primers. TCRdb fed the 5' RACE reads into MiXCR, producing one record per CDR3 protein. The sample holds 20,000 to 25,000 distinct CDR3 sequences, 3.5% to 5% seen once. Whole-blood samples were more than 2 ml of peripheral blood from healthy adult volunteers. The receptors shown here come from a male donor in good health.

At least ten counts were recorded for this clonotype. The V and J genes are TRBV29-1 and TRBJ2-7; a weak D match, TRBD2 (6 bases). Trimming removed 4 bases from V and 3 bases from J, with 10 bases in between. This CDR3 is 12 amino acids long. The germline gives CDR1 SQVTM, CDR2 ANQGSEA. The DNA of the CDR3 is TGCAGCGTTGGGGGGGTAGGCTACGAGCAGTACTTC. Residues: CSVGGVGYEQYF.

This clonotype has at least ten counts. The rearrangement joins TRBV4-3 to TRBJ2-5, with 9 positions matching TRBD2. Germline CDR1 and CDR2: LGHNA and YSLEER. Trimming at V came to 0 bases and at J to 1 base, leaving 0 bases not matched to a gene. The CDR3 runs 15 residues. CDR3 nucleotide sequence: TGCGCCAGCAGCCAAGAGCGGGGGGGCCAAGAGACCCAGTACTTC. Translation gives CASSQERGGQETQYF.

This clonotype has a count of ten or more. The chain couples TRBV11-2 to TRBJ2-1, with 9 bases that match TRBD1. This CDR3 spans 15 amino acids. Trimming cost V 5 bases and J 2 bases; bases outside gene matches: 4. Germline V gives CDR1 SGHAT, CDR2 FQNNGV. The CDR3 reads CASSPDRGPYNEQFF. The DNA for the CDR3 is TGTGCCAGCAGCCCGGACAGGGGACCCTACAATGAGCAGTTCTTC.

In its sample, this clonotype was seen many times. The rearrangement uses TRBV10-3 and TRBJ2-3, with D possibly TRBD2 on 5 matching bases. Germline CDR1 is ENHRY and CDR2 is SYGVKD. V lost 0 bases and J 1 base, leaving 5 bases between the germline ends. This CDR3 is 14 amino acids long. CDR3 in DNA: TGTGCCATCAGTGAGTCGAGGGGCACAGATACGCAGTATTTT. Its protein product is CAISESRGTDTQYF.

This clonotype was seen ten or more times. V gene TRBV25-1 combines with J gene TRBJ1-1; no firm D call. The V and J ends lost 5 bases and 4 bases respectively, with 11 bases between them. The CDR3 length is 13 residues. Germline CDR1 is MGHDK and CDR2 is SYGVNS. The CDR3 sequence is CASSSGVSTEAFF. Here the CDR3 DNA reads TGTGCCAGCAGTTCAGGTGTGAGCACTGAAGCTTTCTTT.

About this clonotype: This may be a read error: a much more frequent sequence differs by one nucleotide. This chain connects TRBV4-1 to TRBJ2-5, with D unclear. Germline CDR1 is MGHRA and CDR2 is YSYEKL. The CDR3 is 14 amino acids. CDR3 DNA: TGCGTCAGCAGCCAACTCAGTCAAGAAGAGACCCAGTACTTC. Translation: CVSSQLSQEETQYF.

The genes are TRBV29-1 and TRBJ2-5; D not certain. V was cut by 7 bases and J by 5 bases, with 20 bases left in between. The germline CDR1 and CDR2 sequences are SQVTM and ANQGSEA. This CDR3 has 14 residues. CDR3 nucleotide sequence: TGCAGCGGACTTCAGGACCTAACCAGGGAGACCCAGTACTTC. Translation: CSGLQDLTRETQYF.

The chain joins TRBV7-2 to TRBJ2-7; 10 nucleotides match TRBD1. This CDR3 has 18 amino acids. Germline trimming cut 5 bases from V and 4 bases from J; bases unmatched to any gene: 17. The V gene's germline CDR1 is SGHTA and CDR2 FQGNSA. The CDR3 loop is CASSHRQGASLTPYEQYF. CDR3 DNA sequence: TGTGCCAGCAGCCACCGACAGGGGGCTAGCTTGACCCCGTACGAGCAGTACTTC.

This sequence joins TRBV6-4 and TRBJ2-2; 8 nucleotides match TRBD2. This CDR3 is 17 amino acids long. The germline V gene encodes CDR1 MRHNA and CDR2 SNTAGT. V shed 4 bases and J 0 bases; nucleotides not matched to a gene: 7. CDR3 residues: CASSVGLAAANTGELFF. In DNA, the CDR3 is TGTGCCAGCAGTGTCGGACTAGCAGCAGCGAACACCGGGGAGCTGTTTTTT.

Ten or more counts support this clonotype. This rearrangement joins TRBV20-1 to TRBJ1-4, with D tentatively TRBD1 (6 bases). The germline gives CDR1 DFQATT, CDR2 SNEGSKA (reference sequence). Trimming cost V 6 bases and J 5 bases, with 13 bases left between them. This CDR3 has 13 residues. Here the CDR3 reads CSASDSWNEKLFF. CDR3 coding DNA: TGCAGTGCCTCGGACAGTTGGAATGAAAAACTGTTTTTT.

This clonotype was counted between two and nine times. The chain employs TRBV2 and TRBJ2-4; TRBD1 matches 9 bases. Germline assignment: CDR1 SNHLY and CDR2 FYNNEI. This CDR3 region has 14 residues. V was pared by 7 bases and J by 6 bases, with 7 bases of the junction left unmatched. CDR3 nucleotides: TGTGCCAGCAACAGGGGGCTGGGAAGAAACATTCAGTACTTC. Encoded protein: CASNRGLGRNIQYF.

This clonotype was observed at least ten times. The rearrangement links TRBV18 to TRBJ2-7; 8 bases are a match to TRBD2. Trimming took 4 bases from V and 2 from J; bases not matched to a gene: 7. Germline-derived CDR1 and CDR2 are KGHSH and LQKENI. The CDR3 spans 15 residues. The CDR3 DNA is TGTGCCAGCTCACGACGGACTAGCAACGCCTACGAGCAGTACTTC. This codes for CASSRRTSNAYEQYF.

In its sample, this clonotype was seen many times. This sequence joins TRBV5-1 and TRBJ2-3, with 9 bases fitting TRBD2. The junction had 3 bases not matched to a gene; V was cut back by 0 bases and J by 1 base. Germline CDR1 SGHRS, CDR2 YFSETQ. This CDR3 is built from 16 residues. The CDR3 reads CASSLGTSAGTDTQYF. The CDR3 DNA reads TGCGCCAGCAGCTTGGGGACTAGCGCAGGCACAGATACGCAGTATTTT. The complete variable domain, with remaining parts taken from reference TRBV5-1 and TRBJ2-3, reads KAGVTQTPRYLIKTRGQQVTLSCSPISGHRSVSWYQQTPGQGLQFLFEYFSETQRNKGNFPGRFSGRQFSNSRSEMNVSTLELGDSALYLCASSLGTSAGTDTQYFGPGTRLTVL.

This clonotype was counted ten times or more. This chain joins TRBV28 and TRBJ1-2; D call uncertain. With 4 bases removed from V and 7 bases from J, the gap between germline ends came to 10 bases. In germline, CDR1 is MDHEN, CDR2 SYDVKM. This CDR3 has 12 amino acids. In DNA form, the CDR3 reads TGTGCCAGCAGTTCAGAGCTACTTGGCTACACCTTC. Translation gives CASSSELLGYTF.

This clonotype was counted ten times or more. The rearrangement joins TRBV29-1 to TRBJ1-1; no definite D call. The CDR3 sequence is 12 residues long. Trimming pared 7 bases from V and 4 bases from J, leaving 13 bases between. CDR1 and CDR2 (germline): SQVTM, ANQGSEA. The CDR3 spells CSGVGGRTEAFF. CDR3 DNA: TGCAGCGGGGTCGGTGGGCGCACTGAAGCTTTCTTT.

Many counts were recorded for this clonotype. This chain connects TRBV7-2 to TRBJ2-1; the D gene is possibly TRBD1 (5 bases). This CDR3 spans 17 amino acids. V dropped 5 bases and J dropped 6 bases, with 23 bases sitting between them. Germline CDR1 and CDR2: SGHTA and FQGNSA. The DNA for the CDR3 is TGTGCCAGCAGCCAGACCATCGCCAGGGCCCGAATCAATGAGCAGTTCTTC. Its protein product is CASSQTIARARINEQFF.

This clonotype came up many times. The V call is TRBV9, the J call TRBJ1-1, with D unclear. This CDR3 has 13 residues. With 0 bases removed from V and 5 bases from J, the gap between germline ends came to 8 bases. Germline CDR1 is SGDLS and CDR2 is YYNGEE. CDR3 DNA: TGTGCCAGCAGCGTAGGAGGGATGACTGAAGCTTTCTTT. Amino acid sequence: CASSVGGMTEAFF.

This clonotype was seen repeatedly, ten times or more. This rearrangement joins TRBV12-3 or TRBV12-4 to TRBJ1-5; maybe TRBD1 (6 bases). This CDR3 comprises 16 residues. V was clipped by 4 bases and J by 1 base, with 14 bases between them. The CDR3 loop is CASSSDSSWSNQPQHF. In nucleotides, the CDR3 is TGTGCCAGCAGTTCGGACAGTAGCTGGAGCAATCAGCCCCAGCATTTT.

The sample holds many counts of this clonotype. V usage is TRBV4-3 and J usage is TRBJ2-1; tentative D call: TRBD1 (6 bases). The CDR3 spans 16 residues. The germline V gene encodes CDR1 LGHNA and CDR2 YSLEER. Trimming took 3 bases from V and 0 from J, leaving 12 bases between them. CDR3 coding DNA: TGCGCCAGCAGCCAGGGACACCTTAGCTCCTACAATGAGCAGTTCTTC. It codes for CASSQGHLSSYNEQFF.

This clonotype was counted at least ten times. This chain uses TRBV12-3 or TRBV12-4 with TRBJ2-3; unclear D gene. Trimming removed 7 bases from V and 2 bases from J, with 10 bases in between. This CDR3 region has 13 residues. The CDR3 is CASIGQLTDTQYF. In DNA form, the CDR3 reads TGTGCCAGCATCGGGCAGCTCACAGATACGCAGTATTTT.